This is a list of T cell receptor beta chains from one sample in a study of cytomegalovirus exposure and HLA in healthy donors. Profiled with immunoSEQ multiplex PCR; TCRdb holds only in-frame clones, not every one. This sample has 180,000 or so clones, with around 80% found just once. Sample: PBMCs. The receptors were gathered from a woman aged 25 to 39 in good health and CMV-seronegative. Both conserved end residues are trimmed from each CDR3. For some rows the clone size is stated as once, few or many, or as a class when expanded; others skip it.

CDR3 protein: ASSSILSGGAYEQF
V gene: TRBV7-3
clone size: -
J gene: TRBJ2-1

CDR3 protein: ASSQDNGLARILETQY
V gene: TRBV4-2
clone size: -
J gene: TRBJ2-5

CDR3 protein: ASIGTGILYGYT
V gene: TRBV2
clone size: few
J gene: TRBJ1-2

CDR3 protein: ASSGTSNYGYT
V gene: TRBV2
clone size: -
J gene: TRBJ1-2

CDR3 protein: ASSESGGWDTEAF
V gene: TRBV10-1
clone size: -
J gene: TRBJ1-1

CDR3 protein: ASSEGQYNEQF
V gene: TRBV10-1
clone size: -
J gene: TRBJ2-1

CDR3 protein: ASSESARSYSNQPQH
V gene: TRBV10-1
clone size: -
J gene: TRBJ1-5

CDR3 protein: ATSRGGTGVEAF
V gene: TRBV15
clone size: -
J gene: TRBJ1-1

CDR3 protein: ASSLGGLANTDTQY
V gene: TRBV5-1
clone size: -
J gene: TRBJ2-3

CDR3 protein: ASSLKPAGTDPTDTQY
V gene: TRBV5-1
clone size: -
J gene: TRBJ2-3

CDR3 protein: ASKTGGAGANYGYT
V gene: TRBV19
clone size: -
J gene: TRBJ1-2

CDR3 protein: ASSPGQGAPPGANVLT
V gene: TRBV7-9
clone size: -
J gene: TRBJ2-6

CDR3 protein: ASSPLAGGTYNEQF
V gene: TRBV18
clone size: -
J gene: TRBJ2-1

CDR3 protein: ASSMQVGTGYGYT
V gene: TRBV19
clone size: once
J gene: TRBJ1-2

CDR3 protein: ASRKGTAGLSYEQY
V gene: TRBV4-2
clone size: -
J gene: TRBJ2-7

CDR3 protein: ASSLGRGGYEQY
V gene: TRBV7-8
clone size: -
J gene: TRBJ2-7

CDR3 protein: ASSLGWVQGVYAYEQY
V gene: TRBV7-2
clone size: -
J gene: TRBJ2-7

CDR3 protein: ASSFVLRLTSGNTIY
V gene: TRBV5-8
clone size: -
J gene: TRBJ1-3

CDR3 protein: ASTGKETQY
V gene: TRBV6-1
clone size: -
J gene: TRBJ2-5

CDR3 protein: ASSLLGAWGEQY
V gene: TRBV5-1
clone size: -
J gene: TRBJ2-7

CDR3 protein: AWGAGMNTEAF
V gene: TRBV30
clone size: -
J gene: TRBJ1-1

CDR3 protein: ASSYSTAAGANVLT
V gene: TRBV13
clone size: -
J gene: TRBJ2-6

CDR3 protein: ASSLEGGQSLH
V gene: TRBV5-4
clone size: -
J gene: TRBJ1-6

CDR3 protein: ASSLEGHPSYEQY
V gene: TRBV11-1
clone size: -
J gene: TRBJ2-7

CDR3 protein: ASSPPQTGGGTQY
V gene: TRBV11-3
clone size: once
J gene: TRBJ2-3

CDR3 protein: AWSGQGLAGIEQY
V gene: TRBV30
clone size: -
J gene: TRBJ2-7

CDR3 protein: ASGLAGANTGELF
V gene: TRBV12-5
clone size: -
J gene: TRBJ2-2

CDR3 protein: AISESSGGANNEQF
V gene: TRBV10-3
clone size: -
J gene: TRBJ2-1

CDR3 protein: ASSTQRGRTGELF
V gene: TRBV13
clone size: once
J gene: TRBJ2-2

CDR3 protein: ASNDGPGLAGFNEQF
V gene: TRBV4-2
clone size: -
J gene: TRBJ2-1

CDR3 protein: ASNPTSGGEFEQY
V gene: TRBV6-1
clone size: -
J gene: TRBJ2-7

CDR3 protein: ASRIRGGSRQETQY
V gene: TRBV7-2
clone size: -
J gene: TRBJ2-5

CDR3 protein: ASRYHNGVPNEKLF
V gene: TRBV6-6
clone size: -
J gene: TRBJ1-4

CDR3 protein: ASSLAGTGSTGGPWETQY
V gene: TRBV5-1
clone size: -
J gene: TRBJ2-5

CDR3 protein: AASSYNSPLH
V gene: TRBV4-3
clone size: -
J gene: TRBJ1-6

CDR3 protein: ASSRTGANYGYT
V gene: TRBV19
clone size: -
J gene: TRBJ1-2

CDR3 protein: ASSPPGQTYEQY
V gene: TRBV6-6
clone size: -
J gene: -

CDR3 protein: ASSVRESANTEAF
V gene: TRBV6-6
clone size: -
J gene: TRBJ1-1

CDR3 protein: GGEDQETQY
V gene: TRBV20-1
clone size: -
J gene: TRBJ2-5

CDR3 protein: ASSWGIAGGLYNEQF
V gene: TRBV5-1
clone size: once
J gene: TRBJ2-1

CDR3 protein: ASSLAGSRAEAF
V gene: TRBV7-2
clone size: -
J gene: TRBJ1-1

CDR3 protein: AWSSLNEQY
V gene: TRBV30
clone size: -
J gene: TRBJ2-7

CDR3 protein: ASSPRTGRTQY
V gene: TRBV19
clone size: -
J gene: TRBJ2-5

CDR3 protein: SVAPSGGGGNTIY
V gene: TRBV29-1
clone size: -
J gene: TRBJ1-3